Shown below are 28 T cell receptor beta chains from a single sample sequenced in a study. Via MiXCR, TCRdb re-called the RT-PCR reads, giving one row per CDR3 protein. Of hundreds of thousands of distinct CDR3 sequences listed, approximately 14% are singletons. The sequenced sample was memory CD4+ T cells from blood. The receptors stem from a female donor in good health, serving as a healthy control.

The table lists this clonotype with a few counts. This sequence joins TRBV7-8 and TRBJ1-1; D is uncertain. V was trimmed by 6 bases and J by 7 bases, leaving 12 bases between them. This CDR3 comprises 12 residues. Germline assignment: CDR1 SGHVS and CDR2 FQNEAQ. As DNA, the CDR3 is TGTGCCAGCAGTGATTGGTCAGATGAAGCTTTCTTT. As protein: CASSDWSDEAFF.

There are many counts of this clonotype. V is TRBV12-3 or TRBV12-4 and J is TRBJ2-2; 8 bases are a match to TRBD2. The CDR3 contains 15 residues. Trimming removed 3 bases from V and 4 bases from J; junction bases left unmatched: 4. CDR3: CASSLAGGSTGELFF. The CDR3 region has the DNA TGTGCCAGCAGTTTGGCGGGAGGAAGCACCGGGGAGCTGTTTTTT.

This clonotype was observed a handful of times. CDR3 region: CASSLGAPGGEAFF. CDR3 nucleotide sequence: TGTGCCAGCAGCTTGGGGGCCCCGGGAGGTGAAGCTTTCTTT. This chain uses TRBV5-4 with TRBJ1-1; D ambiguous. This CDR3 is built from 14 residues. In germline, CDR1 is SGHNT, CDR2 YYREEE (reference sequence). V was clipped by 0 bases and J by 7 bases, with 13 bases between them.

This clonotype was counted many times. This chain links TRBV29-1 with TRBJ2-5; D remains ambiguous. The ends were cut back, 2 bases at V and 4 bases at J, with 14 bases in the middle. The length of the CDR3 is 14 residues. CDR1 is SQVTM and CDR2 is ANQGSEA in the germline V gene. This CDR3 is CSVESPRSGETQYF. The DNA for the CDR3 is TGCAGCGTTGAATCCCCAAGATCGGGAGAGACCCAGTACTTC.

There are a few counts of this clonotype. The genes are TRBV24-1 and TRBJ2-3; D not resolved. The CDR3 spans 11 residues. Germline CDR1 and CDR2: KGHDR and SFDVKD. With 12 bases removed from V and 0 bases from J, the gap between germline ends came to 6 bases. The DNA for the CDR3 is TGTGCCGCGCAGAGCACAGATACGCAGTATTTT. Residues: CAAQSTDTQYF.

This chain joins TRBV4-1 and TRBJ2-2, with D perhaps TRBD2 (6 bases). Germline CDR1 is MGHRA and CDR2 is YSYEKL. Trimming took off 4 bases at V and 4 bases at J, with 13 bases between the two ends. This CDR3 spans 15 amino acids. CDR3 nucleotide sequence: TGCGCCAGCAGCCCCCCCGGGGGTAGCACCGGGGAGCTGTTTTTT. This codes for CASSPPGGSTGELFF.

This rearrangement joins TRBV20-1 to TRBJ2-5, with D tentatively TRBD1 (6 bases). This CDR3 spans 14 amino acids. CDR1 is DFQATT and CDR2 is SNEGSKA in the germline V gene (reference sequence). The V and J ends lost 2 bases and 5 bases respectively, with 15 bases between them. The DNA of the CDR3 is TGCAGTGCTAGAACCGACAGGCCAGGGGAGACCCAGTACTTC. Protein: CSARTDRPGETQYF.

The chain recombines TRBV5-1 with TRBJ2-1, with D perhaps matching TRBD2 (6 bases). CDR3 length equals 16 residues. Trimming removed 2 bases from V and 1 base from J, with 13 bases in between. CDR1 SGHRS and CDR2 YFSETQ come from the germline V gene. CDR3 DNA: TGCGCCAGCAGCTTAGAGCTAGCGAGGTCCTACAATGAGCAGTTCTTC. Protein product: CASSLELARSYNEQFF.

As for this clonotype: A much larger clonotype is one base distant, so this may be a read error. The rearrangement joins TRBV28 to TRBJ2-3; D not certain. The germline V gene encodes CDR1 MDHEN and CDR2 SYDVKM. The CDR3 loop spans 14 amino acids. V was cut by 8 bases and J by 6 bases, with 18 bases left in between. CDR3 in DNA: TGTGCCAGCTACACCGGGTCGGAATTGGATACGCAGTATTTT. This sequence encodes CASYTGSELDTQYF.

The CDR3 protein is CASSQDVSGPYEQYF. Here the CDR3 DNA reads TGTGCCAGCAGCCAAGATGTTTCGGGGCCCTACGAGCAGTACTTC. The genes are TRBV4-2 and TRBJ2-7; D may be TRBD1 or TRBD2 (5 bases each). V was trimmed by 0 bases and J by 2 bases, leaving 11 bases between them. The CDR3 length is 15 residues. Germline CDR1 is LGHNA and CDR2 is YNFKEQ.

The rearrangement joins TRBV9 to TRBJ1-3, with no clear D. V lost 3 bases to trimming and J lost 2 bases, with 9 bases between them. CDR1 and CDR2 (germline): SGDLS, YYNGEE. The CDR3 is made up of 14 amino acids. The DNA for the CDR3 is TGTGCCAGCAGCGCTTCTGGGGCTGGAAACACCATATATTTT. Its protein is CASSASGAGNTIYF.

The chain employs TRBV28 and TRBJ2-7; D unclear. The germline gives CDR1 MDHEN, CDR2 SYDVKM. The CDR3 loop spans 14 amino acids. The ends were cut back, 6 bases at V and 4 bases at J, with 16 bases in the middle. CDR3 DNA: TGTGCCAGCAGGAAAATCCTATTTATATACGAGCAGTACTTC. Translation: CASRKILFIYEQYF.

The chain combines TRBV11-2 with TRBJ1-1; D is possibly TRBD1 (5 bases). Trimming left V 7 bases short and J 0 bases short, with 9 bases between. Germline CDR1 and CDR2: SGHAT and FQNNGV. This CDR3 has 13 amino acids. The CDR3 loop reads CASTTQVNTEAFF. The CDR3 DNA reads TGTGCCAGCACCACACAGGTGAACACTGAAGCTTTCTTT.

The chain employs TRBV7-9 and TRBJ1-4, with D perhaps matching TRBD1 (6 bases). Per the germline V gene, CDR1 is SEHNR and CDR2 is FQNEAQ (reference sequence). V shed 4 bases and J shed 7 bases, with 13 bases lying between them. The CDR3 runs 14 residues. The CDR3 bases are TGTGCCAGCAGCTCATACAGGGAAGGTGAAAAACTGTTTTTT. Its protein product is CASSSYREGEKLFF.

CDR3 bases: TGTGCCAGCGGAGGGAATTCGGTTCCGGGAGATACGCAGTATTTT. It specifies CASGGNSVPGDTQYF. The chain uses TRBV7-2 and TRBJ2-3; tentatively, D is TRBD2 (6 bases). Germline V lookup: CDR1 SGHTA, CDR2 FQGNSA. Between the trimmed V and J ends, which lost 8 bases and 5 bases, there was a span of 20 bases. The CDR3 consists of 15 residues.

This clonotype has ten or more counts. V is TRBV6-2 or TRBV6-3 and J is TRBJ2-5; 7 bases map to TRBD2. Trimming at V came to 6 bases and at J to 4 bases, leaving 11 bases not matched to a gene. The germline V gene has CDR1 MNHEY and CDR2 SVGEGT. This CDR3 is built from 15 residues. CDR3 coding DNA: TGTGCCAGCAGCGACTGGGGACCGGGGGGAGAGACCCAGTACTTC. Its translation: CASSDWGPGGETQYF.

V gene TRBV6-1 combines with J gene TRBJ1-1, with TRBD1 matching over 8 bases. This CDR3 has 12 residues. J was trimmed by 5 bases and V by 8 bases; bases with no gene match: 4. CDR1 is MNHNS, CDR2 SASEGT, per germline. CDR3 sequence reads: CASLQGGTEAFF. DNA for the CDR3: TGTGCCAGCCTACAGGGGGGGACTGAAGCTTTCTTT.

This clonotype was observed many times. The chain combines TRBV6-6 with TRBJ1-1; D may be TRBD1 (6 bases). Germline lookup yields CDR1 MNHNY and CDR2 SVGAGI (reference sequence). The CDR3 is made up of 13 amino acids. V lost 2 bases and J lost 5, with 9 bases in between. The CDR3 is CASSYTGQTEAFF. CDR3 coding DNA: TGTGCCAGCAGTTACACAGGGCAAACTGAAGCTTTCTTT.

The CDR3 sequence is CASSAGQGEAGYTF. CDR3 coding DNA: TGCGCCAGCAGCGCCGGACAGGGGGAAGCTGGCTACACCTTC. This chain joins TRBV5-1 and TRBJ1-2; 10 bases agree with TRBD1. The CDR3 is made up of 14 amino acids. CDR1 is SGHRS and CDR2 is YFSETQ in the germline V gene. V shed 4 bases and J 7 bases; nucleotides not matched to a gene: 7.

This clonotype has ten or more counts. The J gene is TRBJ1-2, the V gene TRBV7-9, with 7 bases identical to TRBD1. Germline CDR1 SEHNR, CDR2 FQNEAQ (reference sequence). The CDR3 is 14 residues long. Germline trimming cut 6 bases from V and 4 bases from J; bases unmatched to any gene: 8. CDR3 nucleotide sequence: TGTGCCAGCAGTCCCAGGGGGTCCTCCTATGGCTACACCTTC. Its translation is CASSPRGSSYGYTF. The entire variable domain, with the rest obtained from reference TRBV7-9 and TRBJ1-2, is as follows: DTGVSQNPRHKITKRGQNVTFRCDPISEHNRLYWYRQTLGQGPEFLTYFQNEAQLEKSRLLSDRFSAERPKGSFSTLEIQRTEQGDSAMYLCASSPRGSSYGYTFGSGTRLTVV.

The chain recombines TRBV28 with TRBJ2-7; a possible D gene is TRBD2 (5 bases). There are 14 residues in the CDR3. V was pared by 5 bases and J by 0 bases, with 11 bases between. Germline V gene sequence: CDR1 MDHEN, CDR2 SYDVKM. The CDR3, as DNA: TGTGCCAGCAGTGATTTTGGGAGCTCCTACGAGCAGTACTTC. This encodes CASSDFGSSYEQYF.

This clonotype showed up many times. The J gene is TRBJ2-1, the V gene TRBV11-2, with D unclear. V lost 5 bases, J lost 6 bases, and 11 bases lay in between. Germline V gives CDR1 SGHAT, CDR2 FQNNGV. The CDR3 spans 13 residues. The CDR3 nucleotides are TGTGCCAGCAGCGCCGTAACTCTCAATGAGCAGTTCTTC. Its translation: CASSAVTLNEQFF. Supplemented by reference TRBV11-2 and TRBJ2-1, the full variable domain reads EAGVAQSPRYKIIEKRQSVAFWCNPISGHATLYWYQQILGQGPKLLIQFQNNGVVDDSQLPKDRFSAERLKGVDSTLKIQPAKLEDSAVYLCASSAVTLNEQFFGPGTRLTVL.

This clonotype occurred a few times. As DNA, the CDR3 is TGTGCCAGCTCACCTGGACCTTCCGAACTTAACTCCTACAATGAGCAGTTCTTC. As protein: CASSPGPSELNSYNEQFF. The chain couples TRBV18 to TRBJ2-1; D is uncertain. V lost 3 bases and J 0 bases, leaving 18 bases between the germline ends. This CDR3 has 18 residues. Germline V gives CDR1 KGHSH, CDR2 LQKENI.

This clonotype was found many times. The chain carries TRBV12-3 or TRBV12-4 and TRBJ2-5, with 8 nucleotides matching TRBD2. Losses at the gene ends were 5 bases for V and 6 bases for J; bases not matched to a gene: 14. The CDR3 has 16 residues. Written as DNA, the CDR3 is TGTGCCAGCAGTACGATAACTAGCGGCCCTAGACAGACCCAGTACTTC. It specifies CASSTITSGPRQTQYF.

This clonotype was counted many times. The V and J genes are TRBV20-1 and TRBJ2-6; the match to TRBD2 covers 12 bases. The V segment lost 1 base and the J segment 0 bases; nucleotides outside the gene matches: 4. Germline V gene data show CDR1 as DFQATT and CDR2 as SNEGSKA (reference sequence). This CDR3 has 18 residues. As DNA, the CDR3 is TGCAGTGCTAGAGGGAGACTAGCGGGGGACTCTGGGGCCAACGTCCTGACTTTC. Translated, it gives CSARGRLAGDSGANVLTF.

For the CDR3, the DNA is TGTGCCAGCAGTTTTAGAGCCCACCATCAGCCCCAGCATTTT. This codes for CASSFRAHHQPQHF. The V gene is TRBV27, the J gene TRBJ1-5, with D unclear. Between the trimmed V and J ends, which lost 3 bases and 5 bases, there was a span of 11 bases. Germline V gives CDR1 MNHEY, CDR2 SMNVEV (reference sequence). This CDR3 contains 14 residues.

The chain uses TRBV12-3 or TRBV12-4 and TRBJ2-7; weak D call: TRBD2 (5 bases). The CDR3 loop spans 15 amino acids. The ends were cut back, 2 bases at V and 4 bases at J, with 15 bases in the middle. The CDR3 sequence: CASSLYEGVNYEQYF. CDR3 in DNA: TGTGCCAGCAGTTTATATGAGGGAGTAAATTACGAGCAGTACTTC.

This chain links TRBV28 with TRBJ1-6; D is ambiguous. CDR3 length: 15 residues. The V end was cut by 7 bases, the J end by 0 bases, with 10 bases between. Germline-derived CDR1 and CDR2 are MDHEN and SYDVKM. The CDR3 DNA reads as TGTGCCAGCACCTTTGGAATCTCCTATAATTCACCCCTCCACTTT. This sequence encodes CASTFGISYNSPLHF.